This T cell receptor beta chain was observed in a study of OX40 agonist ivuxolimab in advanced cancers. Study context: Three patients, one with hepatocellular carcinoma and two with cutaneous melanoma, responded partially. Findings and caveats of the study: Expanded clones belonging to CD8+ T cells outnumbered, on average, those of CD4+. Some patients who did not respond also had low normalized T-cell clonal expansion.

A remark on this clone: Its target is not known.

There are 15 residues in the CDR3. V trimming: 0 bases; J trimming: 13 bases; junction bases outside the gene matches: 9. Germline lookup yields CDR1 SGHRS and CDR2 YFSETQ. The method was immunoSEQ multiplex PCR; TCRdb's version includes in-frame clones alone and lacks a portion of them. Of 60,000 to 85,000 clones detected, roughly 76% appear once; the ten largest clones hold 1.6%. Sequencing was performed on CD4+ or CD8+ T cells sorted from blood, taken in a trial of the OX40 agonist ivuxolimab. J is TRBJ2-1 and V is TRBV5-1, with 11 nucleotides matching TRBD2. This sequence was found in an adult with an advanced solid tumor such as melanoma, head and neck, liver or kidney cancer. This CDR3 reads CASSLGLAGGTRQFF. Here the CDR3 DNA reads TGCGCCAGCAGCTTGGGCCTAGCGGGAGGCACTCGACAGTTCTTC.